This T cell receptor beta chain was obtained from a study of HIV-infected patients and healthy controls. Study as a whole: All patients had undetectable virus after a further year of therapy, 11 of 16 by the second bleed.

Alpha and beta constant-region primers primed reverse transcription of 400 to 500 ng RNA. Alpha and beta chain libraries were made separately by chain-specific third strand synthesis with multiplexing indices. Second strand DNA was synthesized using a primer at the SP2 site. TCRdb fed the 5' RACE reads into MiXCR, producing one record per CDR3 protein. The table shows more than 15,000 distinct CDR3 sequences, with roughly 7.9% occurring only once. Regarding the study as a whole: Eight alpha and eight beta V genes differed significantly in mean usage between HIV-infected patients and controls.

The sample holds a few counts of this clonotype. Its antigen is as yet unknown. The germline V gene has CDR1 WSHSY and CDR2 SAAADI. The CDR3 loop spans 12 amino acids. The V gene lost 5 bases and the J gene lost 7 bases, with 10 bases spanning the gap. Follow-up blood was drawn about 14 weeks, roughly three months, after antiretroviral therapy began. No cell fractionation was done, so the repertoire covers all unsorted peripheral blood T cells. The V and J genes are TRBV10-2 and TRBJ2-3; tentatively, D is TRBD1 (5 bases). This receptor was obtained from an adult with HIV infection. The material was blood, obtained during antiretroviral therapy. CDR3 nucleotides: TGCGCCAGCAGTTCGACAGAGAATACGCAGTATTTT. Translation: CASSSTENTQYF.